The clone carrying this T cell receptor beta chain was detected many times. Its antigen is unidentified. These data come from a study of early T cells in non-severe SARS-CoV-2 infection. Study in general: The sequenced material was bulk RNA from unsorted whole blood, and its chains were unpaired. Study findings and constraints: Private and CD4 specificities were missed by VDJdb matching, skewed to anti-spike CD8.

cDNA molecules, individually, were tagged with unique molecular identifiers. TCRdb re-called the 5' RACE reads with MiXCR, one entry per CDR3 protein. Of roughly 120,000 distinct CDR3 sequences detected, about 15% appear once; the ten largest clones hold roughly 22%. With 3 bases removed from V and 4 bases from J, the gap between germline ends came to 12 bases. This CDR3 has 13 amino acids. Germline V lookup: CDR1 DFQATT, CDR2 SNEGSKA (reference sequence). The receptor was isolated from an adult who was a healthcare worker with PCR-confirmed SARS-CoV-2 infection or an uninfected control (not recorded which). Sequencing was carried out using whole blood. The chain recombines TRBV20-1 with TRBJ1-2; D remains ambiguous. CDR3 in amino acids: CSASLSSVYGYTF. The CDR3 DNA reads as TGCAGTGCTAGTCTGTCCTCCGTCTATGGCTACACCTTC.